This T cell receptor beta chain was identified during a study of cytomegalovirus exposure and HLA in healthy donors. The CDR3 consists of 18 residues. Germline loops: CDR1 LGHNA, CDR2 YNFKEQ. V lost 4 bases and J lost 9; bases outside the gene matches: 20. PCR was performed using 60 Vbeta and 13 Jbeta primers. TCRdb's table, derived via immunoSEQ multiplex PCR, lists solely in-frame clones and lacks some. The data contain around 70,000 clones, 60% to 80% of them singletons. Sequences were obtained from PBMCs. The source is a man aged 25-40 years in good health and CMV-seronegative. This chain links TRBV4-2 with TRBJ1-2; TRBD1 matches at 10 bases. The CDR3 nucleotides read TGTGCCAGCAGCCGGAAAGGGGGGGGCCCGACAGGGGGCGCGAGCTACACCTTC. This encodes CASSRKGGGPTGGASYTF.